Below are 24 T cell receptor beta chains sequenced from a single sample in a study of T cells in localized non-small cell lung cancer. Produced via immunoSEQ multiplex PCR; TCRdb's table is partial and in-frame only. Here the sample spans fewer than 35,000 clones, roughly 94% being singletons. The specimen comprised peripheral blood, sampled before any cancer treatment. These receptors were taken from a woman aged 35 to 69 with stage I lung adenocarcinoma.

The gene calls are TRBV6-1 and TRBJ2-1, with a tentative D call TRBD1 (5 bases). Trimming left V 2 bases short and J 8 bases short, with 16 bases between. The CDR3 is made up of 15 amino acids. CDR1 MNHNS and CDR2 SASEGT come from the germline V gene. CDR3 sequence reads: CASSEQRGIFDEQFF. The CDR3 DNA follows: TGTGCCAGCAGTGAACAAAGGGGAATCTTTGATGAGCAGTTCTTC.

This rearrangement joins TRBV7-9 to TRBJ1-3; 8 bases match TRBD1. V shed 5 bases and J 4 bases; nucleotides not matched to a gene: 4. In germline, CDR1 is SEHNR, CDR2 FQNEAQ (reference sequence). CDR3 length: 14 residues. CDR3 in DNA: TGTGCCAGCAGCCCCTGGACAGGGGGAAACACCATATATTTT. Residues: CASSPWTGGNTIYF.

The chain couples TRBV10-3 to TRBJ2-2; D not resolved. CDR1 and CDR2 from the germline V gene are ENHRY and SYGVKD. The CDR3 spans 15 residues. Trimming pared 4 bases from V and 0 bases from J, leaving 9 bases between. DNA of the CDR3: TGTGCCATCAGTGGGACCCTCCCGAACACCGGGGAGCTGTTTTTT. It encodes CAISGTLPNTGELFF.

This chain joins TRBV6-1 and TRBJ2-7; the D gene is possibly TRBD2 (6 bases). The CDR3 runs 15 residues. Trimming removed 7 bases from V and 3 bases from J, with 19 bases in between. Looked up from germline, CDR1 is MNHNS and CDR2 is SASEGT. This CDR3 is CASKEAPAGLYEQYF. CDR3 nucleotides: TGTGCCAGCAAGGAGGCTCCAGCGGGCCTCTACGAGCAGTACTTC.

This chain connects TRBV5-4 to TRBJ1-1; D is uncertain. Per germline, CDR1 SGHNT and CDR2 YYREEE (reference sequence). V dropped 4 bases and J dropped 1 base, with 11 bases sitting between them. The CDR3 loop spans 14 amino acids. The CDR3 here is CASSQYFRNTEAFF. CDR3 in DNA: TGTGCCAGCAGCCAGTACTTCAGGAACACTGAAGCTTTCTTT.

CDR3 sequence (DNA): TGCGCCAGCAGCCAAATTGAAGAAGTCCGGTTCTTC. It yields the protein CASSQIEEVRFF. The V call is TRBV4-1, the J call TRBJ2-1; D not certain. The CDR3 is 12 amino acids. V was shortened by 2 bases and J by 15 bases, with 14 bases between the two germline ends. Germline V lookup: CDR1 MGHRA, CDR2 YSYEKL.

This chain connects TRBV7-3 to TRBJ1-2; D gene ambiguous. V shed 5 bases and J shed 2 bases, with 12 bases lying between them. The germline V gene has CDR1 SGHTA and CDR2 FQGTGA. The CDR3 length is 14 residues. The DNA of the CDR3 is TGTGCCAGCAGCCTCGGACGGGCAAACTATGGCTACACCTTC. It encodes CASSLGRANYGYTF.

In nucleotides, the CDR3 is TGCAGCGTTGAAGGACTTACAGATCGCGAGCAGTACTTC. Its protein product is CSVEGLTDREQYF. The chain uses TRBV29-1 and TRBJ2-7, with unresolved D. CDR1 is SQVTM, CDR2 ANQGSEA, per germline. V dropped 1 base and J dropped 6 bases, with 13 bases sitting between them. There are 13 residues in the CDR3.

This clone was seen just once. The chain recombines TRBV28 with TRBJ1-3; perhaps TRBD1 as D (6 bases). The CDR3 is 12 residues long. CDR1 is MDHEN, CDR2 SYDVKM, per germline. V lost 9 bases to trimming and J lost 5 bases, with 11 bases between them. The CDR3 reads CASSTGRNTIYF. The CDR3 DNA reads TGTGCCAGTTCGACAGGAAGAAACACCATATATTTT. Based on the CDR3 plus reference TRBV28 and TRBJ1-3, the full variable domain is DVKVTQSSRYLVKRTGEKVFLECVQDMDHENMFWYRQDPGLGLRLIYFSYDVKMKEKGDIPEGYSVSREKKERFSLILESASTNQTSMYLCASSTGRNTIYFGEGSWLTVV.

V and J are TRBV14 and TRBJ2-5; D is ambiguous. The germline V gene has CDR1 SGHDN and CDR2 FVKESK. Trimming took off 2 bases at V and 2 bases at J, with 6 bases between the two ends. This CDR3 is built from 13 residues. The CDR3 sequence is CASSQLLQETQYF. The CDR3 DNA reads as TGTGCCAGCAGCCAACTACTACAAGAGACCCAGTACTTC.

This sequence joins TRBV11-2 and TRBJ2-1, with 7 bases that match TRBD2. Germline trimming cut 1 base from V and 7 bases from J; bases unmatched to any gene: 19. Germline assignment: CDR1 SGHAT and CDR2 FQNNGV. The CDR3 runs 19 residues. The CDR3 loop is CASSLALMNWRESRNEQFF. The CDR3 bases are TGTGCCAGCAGCTTAGCACTAATGAACTGGCGGGAGTCCCGGAATGAGCAGTTCTTC.

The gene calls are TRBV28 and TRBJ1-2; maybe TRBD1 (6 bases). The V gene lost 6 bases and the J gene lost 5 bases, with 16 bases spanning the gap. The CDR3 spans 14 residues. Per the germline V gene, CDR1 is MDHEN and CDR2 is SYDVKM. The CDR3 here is CASRAPGQGYGYTF. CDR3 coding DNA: TGTGCCAGCAGGGCCCCGGGACAAGGATATGGCTACACCTTC.

In nucleotides, the CDR3 is TGTGCCAGCAGTAGACAGGGACCTCCCTACGAGCAGTACTTC. Translating gives CASSRQGPPYEQYF. V is TRBV6-5 and J is TRBJ2-7, with 7 bases that match TRBD1. V dropped 5 bases and J dropped 2; count of bases not matched to a gene: 6. Per germline, CDR1 MNHEY and CDR2 SVGAGI. This CDR3 region has 14 residues.

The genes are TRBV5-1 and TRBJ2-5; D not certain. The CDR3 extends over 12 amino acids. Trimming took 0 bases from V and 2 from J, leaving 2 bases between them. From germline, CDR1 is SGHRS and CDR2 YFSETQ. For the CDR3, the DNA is TGCGCCAGCAGCTTGGGGCAAGAGACCCAGTACTTC. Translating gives CASSLGQETQYF.

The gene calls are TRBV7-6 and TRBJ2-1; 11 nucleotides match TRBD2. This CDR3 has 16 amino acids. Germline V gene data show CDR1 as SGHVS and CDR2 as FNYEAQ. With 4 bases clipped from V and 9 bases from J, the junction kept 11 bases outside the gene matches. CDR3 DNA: TGTGCCAGCAGCTCCACCGGGACTAGCGGTCGACGTGAGCAGTTCTTC. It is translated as CASSSTGTSGRREQFF.

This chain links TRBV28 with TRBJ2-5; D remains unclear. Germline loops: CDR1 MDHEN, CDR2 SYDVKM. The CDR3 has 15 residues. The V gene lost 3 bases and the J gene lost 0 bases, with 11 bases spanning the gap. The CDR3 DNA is TGTGCCAGCAGTTTCGGACGGTTGTACCAAGAGACCCAGTACTTC. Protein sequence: CASSFGRLYQETQYF.

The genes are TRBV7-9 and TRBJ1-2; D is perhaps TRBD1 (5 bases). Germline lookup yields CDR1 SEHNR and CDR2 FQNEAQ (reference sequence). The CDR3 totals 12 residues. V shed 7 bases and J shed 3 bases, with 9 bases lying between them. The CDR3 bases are TGTGCCAGCAATTGGGGCGACTATGGCTACACCTTC. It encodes CASNWGDYGYTF.

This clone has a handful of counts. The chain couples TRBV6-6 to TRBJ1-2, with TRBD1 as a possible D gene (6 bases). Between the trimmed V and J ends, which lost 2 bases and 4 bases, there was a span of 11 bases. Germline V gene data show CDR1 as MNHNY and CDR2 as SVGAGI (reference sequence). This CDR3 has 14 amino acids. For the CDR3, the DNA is TGTGCCAGCAGTTACCGGACAGCGAGCTATGGCTACACCTTC. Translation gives CASSYRTASYGYTF.

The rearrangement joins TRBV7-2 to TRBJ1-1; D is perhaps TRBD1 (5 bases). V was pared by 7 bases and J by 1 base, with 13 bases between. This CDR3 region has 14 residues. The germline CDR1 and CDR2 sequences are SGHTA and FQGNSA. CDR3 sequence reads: CASNNGRGNTEAFF. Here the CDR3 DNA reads TGTGCCAGCAATAATGGAAGGGGGAACACTGAAGCTTTCTTT.

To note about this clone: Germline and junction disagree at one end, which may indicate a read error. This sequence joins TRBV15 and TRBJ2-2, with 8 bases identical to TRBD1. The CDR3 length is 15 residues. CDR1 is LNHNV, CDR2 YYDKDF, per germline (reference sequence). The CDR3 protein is CATSGDRGNTGELFF. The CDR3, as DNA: TGTGCCACCAGCGGAGACAGGGGGAACACCGGGGAGCTGTTTTTT.

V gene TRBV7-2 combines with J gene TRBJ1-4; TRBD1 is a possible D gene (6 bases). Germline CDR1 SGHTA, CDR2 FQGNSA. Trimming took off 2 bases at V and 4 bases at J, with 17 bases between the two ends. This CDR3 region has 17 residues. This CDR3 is CASSLTVVTGYNEKLFF. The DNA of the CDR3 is TGTGCCAGCAGCTTAACCGTGGTTACAGGGTATAATGAAAAACTGTTTTTT.

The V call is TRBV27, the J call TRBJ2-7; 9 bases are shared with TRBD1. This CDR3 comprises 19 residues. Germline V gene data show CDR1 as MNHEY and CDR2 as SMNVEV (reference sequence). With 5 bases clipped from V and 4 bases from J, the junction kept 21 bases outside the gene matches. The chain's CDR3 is CASSLAAVGPGQGVYEQYF. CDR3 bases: TGTGCCAGCAGTCTCGCCGCAGTGGGCCCGGGACAGGGAGTATACGAGCAGTACTTC.

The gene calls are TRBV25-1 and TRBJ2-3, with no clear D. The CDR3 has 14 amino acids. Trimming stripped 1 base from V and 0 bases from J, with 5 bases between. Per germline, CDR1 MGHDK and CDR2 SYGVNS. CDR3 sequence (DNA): TGTGCCAGCAGTGAATTCCGGAGCACAGATACGCAGTATTTT. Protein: CASSEFRSTDTQYF.

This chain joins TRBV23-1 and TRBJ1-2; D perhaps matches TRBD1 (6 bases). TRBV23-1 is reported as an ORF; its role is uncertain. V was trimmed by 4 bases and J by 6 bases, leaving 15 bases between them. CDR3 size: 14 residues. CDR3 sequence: CASSRGGWSHGYTF. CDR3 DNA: TGCGCCAGCAGTCGCGGGGGCTGGTCCCATGGCTACACCTTC.